A single sample gave rise to the 3 T cell receptor beta chains below, sequenced in a study of T cells in Graves' hyperthyroidism and ophthalmopathy. TCR beta CDR3 region amplification was performed from RNA transcripts. Initially, a first-round RT-PCR of the TCR CDR3 employed the HTBI primer set. TCRdb reprocessed the multiplex PCR reads with MiXCR, giving one entry per CDR3 protein. The sample records 300,000 to 450,000 distinct CDR3 sequences, about 18% being singletons. Specimen: blood. These receptors were collected from a woman aged 30 to 39 with Graves' hyperthyroidism that later progressed to Graves' ophthalmopathy.

In this sample, this clonotype turned up many times. The V gene is TRBV3-1, the J gene TRBJ1-4; D gene unclear. Germline V gene data show CDR1 as LGHDT and CDR2 as YNNKEL (reference sequence). The CDR3 length is 13 residues. V was shortened by 4 bases and J by 6 bases, with 9 bases between the two germline ends. CDR3 nucleotide sequence: TGTGCCAGCAGCCCCAAGGGAGATGAAAAACTGTTTTTT. Translated, it gives CASSPKGDEKLFF.

Only a few counts were recorded for this clonotype. The chain uses TRBV6-2 or TRBV6-3 and TRBJ2-7; TRBD1 might be the D (6 bases). Trimming cost V 3 bases and J 6 bases, with 12 bases left between them. The CDR3 runs to 13 residues. The germline CDR1 and CDR2 sequences are MNHEY and SVGEGT. The CDR3 reads CASSYGGAGEQYF. The CDR3 coding sequence is TGTGCCAGCAGTTATGGGGGCGCCGGCGAGCAGTACTTC.

This clonotype was counted once. The rearrangement joins TRBV20-1 to TRBJ2-3; 12 nucleotides align to TRBD2. V shed 2 bases and J 4 bases; nucleotides not matched to a gene: 10. The CDR3 covers 17 residues. CDR1 and CDR2 from the germline V gene are DFQATT and SNEGSKA (reference sequence). CDR3 nucleotides: TGCAGTGCTAGACGGCTAGCGGGAGGGCCCCCCCCAGATACGCAGTATTTT. It specifies CSARRLAGGPPPDTQYF.